The rows below give T cell receptor beta chains drawn from one sample of a study of blood T cell repertoires in COVID-19. Assay used: immunoSEQ multiplex PCR; TCRdb lists only in-frame clones, some missing. The table lists about 210,000 clones, 92% of them singletons, with around 1.2% in the top ten. The sequencing sample was made of peripheral blood. The source of these receptors is a young man with acute or convalescent COVID-19. Each CDR3 is given with its conserved first and last residue. The D gene is left open where the match is weak. Clone size is stated in some rows and not others, as once, few, many or a class when expanded.

- | TRBJ2-1 | - | TRBV3-1/TRBV3-2 | TGTGCCAGCAGCCAGGGGGCAACAGACTACAATGAGCAGTTCTTC | CASSQGATDYNEQFF
- | TRBJ2-1 | - | TRBV11-1 | TGTGCCAGCAGCTTCCGAGGCGGGACGGTGGGAGAGCAGTTCTTC | CASSFRGGTVGEQFF
- | TRBJ1-2 | - | TRBV10-3 | TGTGCCATCAGGTTGACAGTCGGCTACACCTTC | CAIRLTVGYTF
- | TRBJ2-2 | - | TRBV4-1 | TGCGCCAGCAGCCAAGGGCCCGCCAGGGCGTACACCGGGGAGCTGTTTTTT | CASSQGPARAYTGELFF
TRBD1 | TRBJ1-5 | - | TRBV27 | TGTGCCAGCAGACGAACGGGACAGGGGGGTTTAACTGTTGGTCAGCCCCAGCATTTT | CASRRTGQGGLTVGQPQHF
- | TRBJ2-7 | - | TRBV27 | TGTGCCAGCAGCCAGGGGAACTCCTACGAGCAGTACTTC | CASSQGNSYEQYF
- | TRBJ2-7 | - | TRBV5-1 | TGCGCCAGCAGCTGGACCCAGGGTACCGACTACGAGCAGTACTTC | CASSWTQGTDYEQYF
- | TRBJ1-2 | - | TRBV30 | TGTGCCTGGAGTTCAGGGTTGGCTGGCTACACCTTC | CAWSSGLAGYTF
- | TRBJ2-7 | - | TRBV7-9 | TGTGCCAGCACCACTTTCCGGACACCTCTAGAGGAGCAGTACTTC | CASTTFRTPLEEQYF
TRBD2 | TRBJ2-7 | - | TRBV28 | TGTGCCAGCACCCGCGGGAGCTACGAGCAGTACTTC | CASTRGSYEQYF
TRBD2 | TRBJ2-2 | - | TRBV19 | TGTGCCAGTAGTGAGGCGGGAGGCACCGGGGAGCTGTTTTTT | CASSEAGGTGELFF
TRBD1 | TRBJ2-2 | few | TRBV7-3 | TGTGCCAGCAGCCAGTCCCGGGACAGGGCAGGAGGCGGGGAGCTGTTTTTT | CASSQSRDRAGGGELFF
- | TRBJ2-2 | once | TRBV27 | TGTGCCAGCATCAAGGTCAGAGGGTCGGGTGGGACCGGGGAGCTGTTTTTT | CASIKVRGSGGTGELFF
- | TRBJ1-5 | - | TRBV2 | TGTGCCAGAGCCGGAGACAGGAGCAATCAGCCCCAGCATTTT | CARAGDRSNQPQHF
- | TRBJ1-5 | - | TRBV2 | TGTGCCAGCAGTGTGAACAGAGCTAGCAATCAGCCCCAGCATTTT | CASSVNRASNQPQHF
- | TRBJ2-2 | - | TRBV29-1 | TGCAGCGTTGCTATGTGGGGCGCCGGGGAGCTGTTTTTT | CSVAMWGAGELFF
- | TRBJ1-1 | - | TRBV7-3 | TGTGCCAGCAGCTTACGGCAGGGCGCTGAAGCTTTCTTT | CASSLRQGAEAFF
TRBD2 | TRBJ2-3 | - | TRBV5-1 | TGCGCCAGCAGCTTCAGCGGGGGGCAGCCCACAGATACGCAGTATTTT | CASSFSGGQPTDTQYF
- | TRBJ2-7 | - | TRBV5-1 | TGCGCCAGCAGCCCCGAGATTCCCGCCTACGAGCAGTACTTC | CASSPEIPAYEQYF
TRBD1 | TRBJ2-5 | - | TRBV4-1 | TGCGCCAGCAGCAATCGACAGGGGGCGGGAGAGACCCAGTACTTC | CASSNRQGAGETQYF
- | TRBJ2-1 | - | TRBV6-5 | TGTGCCAGCAGTTACCTCGGGGGGCCGAATGAGCAGTTCTTC | CASSYLGGPNEQFF
- | TRBJ2-3 | - | TRBV5-1 | TGCGCCAGCAGCTCACGAGCTCTCGGCACAGATACGCAGTATTTT | CASSSRALGTDTQYF
- | TRBJ2-4 | - | TRBV18 | TGTGCCAGCTCCCGGGACAAGATAGCCAAAAACATTCAGTACTTC | CASSRDKIAKNIQYF
- | TRBJ1-2 | - | TRBV29-1 | TGCAGCGTTGAAGGTCTTACAGGGTCTGGCTACACCTTC | CSVEGLTGSGYTF
- | TRBJ1-3 | - | TRBV19 | TGTGCCAGTAGTATAGATGCGGCCCGGAGATGGTCTGGAAACACCATATATTTT | CASSIDAARRWSGNTIYF
TRBD1 | TRBJ1-2 | - | TRBV28 | TGTGCCAGCAGCTCCCCGACAGGGAACTATGGCTACACCTTC | CASSSPTGNYGYTF
- | TRBJ1-2 | - | TRBV7-9 | TGTGCCAGCAACAACTGGTCACAGCCGGAGGTCGGCTACACCTTC | CASNNWSQPEVGYTF
TRBD1 | TRBJ1-6 | once | TRBV10-3 | TGTGCCATTAGACAGGGGATCGATAATTCACCCCTCCACTTT | CAIRQGIDNSPLHF
TRBD2 | TRBJ2-1 | - | TRBV11-2 | TGTGCCAGCAGCCTAAGGACTAGCGGGAGAGGGGTAGATGAGCAGTTCTTC | CASSLRTSGRGVDEQFF
- | TRBJ2-1 | - | TRBV6-6 | TGTGCCAGCAGTTATGAGGTTTACAATGAGCAGTTCTTC | CASSYEVYNEQFF
- | TRBJ1-1 | - | TRBV6-2/TRBV6-3 | TGTGCCAGCAGTTATCCCGGTGAAGCTTTCTTT | CASSYPGEAFF
- | TRBJ1-5 | - | TRBV2 | TGTGCGAGCGCCCAGGAAGGGGACTCCTATAGCAATCAGCCCCAGCATTTT | CASAQEGDSYSNQPQHF
TRBD2 | TRBJ2-3 | - | TRBV3-1/TRBV3-2 | TGTGCCAGCAGCCAAGGAGGTAGCGGGAGGGTTGCAGCAGATACGCAGTATTTT | CASSQGGSGRVAADTQYF
TRBD2 | TRBJ2-1 | - | TRBV12-3/TRBV12-4 | TGTGCCAGCAGTCGTTCAGCGGGGGAGCAGTTCTTC | CASSRSAGEQFF
- | TRBJ1-5 | few | TRBV30 | TGTGCCTGGAGTCGACAGGGCAATCAGCCCCAGCATTTT | CAWSRQGNQPQHF